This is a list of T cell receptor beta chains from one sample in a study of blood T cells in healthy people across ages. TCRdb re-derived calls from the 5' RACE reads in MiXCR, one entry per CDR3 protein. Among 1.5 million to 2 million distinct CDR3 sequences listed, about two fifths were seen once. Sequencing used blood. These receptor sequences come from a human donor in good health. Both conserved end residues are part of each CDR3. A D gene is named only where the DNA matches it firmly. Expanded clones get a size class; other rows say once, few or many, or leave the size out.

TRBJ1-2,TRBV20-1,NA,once,CSALNAGRPLYGYTF,TGCAGTGCTCTCAACGCAGGACGGCCCCTCTATGGCTACACCTTC
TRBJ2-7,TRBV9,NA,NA,CAGSATRGEPAEQYF,TGTGCCGGCAGCGCTACCAGGGGGGAGCCAGCCGAGCAGTACTTC
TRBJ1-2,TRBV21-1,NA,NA,CASSKRCVCGTGREYGYTF,TGTGCCAGCAGCAAACGATGCGTGTGCGGTACAGGGCGTGAGTATGGCTACACCTTC
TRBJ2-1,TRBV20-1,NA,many,CSARSGSSYNEQFF,TGCAGTGCTAGATCGGGGAGCTCCTACAATGAGCAGTTCTTC
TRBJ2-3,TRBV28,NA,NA,CASSLGRQGRSTDTQYF,TGTGCCAGCAGTTTAGGTCGGCAGGGCCGTAGCACAGATACGCAGTATTTT
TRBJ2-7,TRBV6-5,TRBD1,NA,CASGTGLYEQYF,TGTGCCAGCGGGACAGGGTTATACGAGCAGTACTTC
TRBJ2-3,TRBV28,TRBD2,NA,CATHAPPGLALSNPALDTQYF,TGTGCCACCCACGCCCCCCCGGGACTAGCTTTGTCCAACCCCGCCCTGGATACGCAGTATTTT
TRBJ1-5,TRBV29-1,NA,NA,CSVGSGRNQPQHF,TGCAGCGTTGGGTCCGGGCGCAATCAGCCCCAGCATTTT
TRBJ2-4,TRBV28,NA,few,CASSLGVRKGQYF,TGTGCCAGCAGTTTGGGGGTGAGGAAAGGGCAGTACTTC
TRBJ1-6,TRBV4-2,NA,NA,CASSQEGGFSSYNSPLHF,TGTGCCAGCAGCCAAGAGGGGGGGTTCAGCTCCTATAATTCACCCCTCCACTTT
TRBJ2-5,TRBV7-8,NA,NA,CASSLDRSGAAQETQYF,TGTGCCAGCAGCTTAGATCGGTCTGGGGCAGCCCAAGAGACCCAGTACTTC
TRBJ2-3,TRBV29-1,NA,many,CSVEAASTDTQYF,TGCAGCGTTGAGGCAGCTTCCACAGATACGCAGTATTTT
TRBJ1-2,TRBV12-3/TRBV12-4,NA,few,CASSPSGGGHGYTF,TGTGCCAGCAGCCCGTCGGGGGGAGGGCATGGCTACACCTTC
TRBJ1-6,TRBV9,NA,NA,CASSVGGTHSPLHF,TGTGCCAGCAGCGTAGGCGGGACCCATTCACCCCTCCACTTT
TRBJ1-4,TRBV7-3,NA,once,CASSSTPTGELFF,TGTGCCAGCAGCTCCACACCCACAGGTGAACTGTTTTTT